Below, 23 T cell receptor beta chains from the same sample are listed, as sequenced in a study of Graves' ophthalmopathy and Graves' hyperthyroidism (dated by TCRdb to 2016 to 2019). Sequencing was performed on an Illumina HiSeq 2000. For repertoire sequencing, the TCR beta CDR3 regions were amplified from RNA transcripts. The first round of RT-PCR was done with HTBI primers and the Qiagen OneStep RT-PCR kit, and was followed by a second round of multiplex PCR, then size selection and purification. TCRdb trimmed the raw reads at Q25, called clones with MiXCR and kept productive beta chains. Merged by CDR3 protein, the rows form single entries marked with the most common genes and DNA. Present in this sample are about 1.1 million distinct CDR3 sequences, about 38% of which were seen just once. The top ten clones comprise 11% of the sample. Sequencing was done on a sample of peripheral blood or thyroid tissue (not recorded which). All receptors derive from an adult man with Graves' hyperthyroidism.

This clonotype was detected only a few times. The V call is TRBV7-9, the J call TRBJ2-2, with 8 bases aligning to TRBD2. Germline lookup yields CDR1 SEHNR and CDR2 FQNEAQ (reference sequence). Trimming removed 4 bases from V and 3 bases from J; junction bases left unmatched: 7. The CDR3 loop spans 16 amino acids. The CDR3 sequence: CASSSVSGGYTGELFF. CDR3 bases: TGTGCCAGCAGCTCCGTAAGCGGGGGCTACACCGGGGAGCTGTTTTTT.

At least ten counts were recorded for this clonotype. V gene TRBV15 combines with J gene TRBJ1-4, with TRBD1 as a possible D gene (6 bases). From germline, CDR1 is LNHNV and CDR2 YYDKDF (reference sequence). V lost 5 bases and J lost 4, with 8 bases in between. The CDR3 has 13 amino acids. The CDR3 coding sequence is TGTGCCACCAGCGACAGGAGTAATGAAAAACTGTTTTTT. It encodes CATSDRSNEKLFF.

The chain carries TRBV28 and TRBJ1-1, with a possible D match to TRBD1 (6 bases). The germline V and J ends were trimmed by 7 bases and 4 bases, with 13 bases remaining between them. The CDR3 covers 13 residues. Germline V CDR1 and CDR2: MDHEN, SYDVKM. The DNA for the CDR3 is TGTGCCAGCAAAGGACAGTACCTCACTGAAGCTTTCTTT. This codes for CASKGQYLTEAFF.

This clonotype appeared many times. The chain carries TRBV6-5 and TRBJ2-5; possible D gene TRBD1, 5 bases. V was cut by 8 bases and J by 10 bases, with 20 bases left in between. Germline CDR1 reads MNHEY; CDR2 reads SVGAGI. The CDR3 runs to 13 residues. The CDR3 DNA reads TGTGCCAGCCACGGAGAAACTACAGGAATCCAGTACTTC. Protein sequence: CASHGETTGIQYF.

As to this clonotype: It may be a read error: a sequence one base away is much more abundant. The gene calls are TRBV7-8 and TRBJ2-7; tentative D call: TRBD2 (5 bases). Germline V gene sequence: CDR1 SGHVS, CDR2 FQNEAQ. The CDR3 has 13 residues. The CDR3 is CASNLVGSHEQYF. Written as DNA, the CDR3 is TGCGCCAGCAACTTGGTGGGGAGCCACGAGCAGTACTTC.

This clonotype was picked up many times. The chain combines TRBV20-1 with TRBJ1-5; D is uncertain. The CDR3 has 15 residues. Trimming removed 0 bases from V and 3 bases from J, with 12 bases in between. Germline CDR1 is DFQATT and CDR2 is SNEGSKA (reference sequence). CDR3 bases: TGCAGTGCTAGAGATCTGTTGGGCAACAATCAGCCCCAGCATTTT. It translates to CSARDLLGNNQPQHF.

This clonotype was picked up many times. The rearrangement links TRBV19 to TRBJ1-1; weak D call: TRBD1 (5 bases). V lost 7 bases to trimming and J lost 5 bases, with 14 bases between them. The CDR3 is 13 residues long. Per germline, CDR1 LNHDA and CDR2 SQIVND (reference sequence). Here the CDR3 reads CASTPPGVTEAFF. DNA of the CDR3: TGTGCCAGTACCCCCCCGGGGGTGACTGAAGCTTTCTTT.

With regard to this clonotype: A much larger clonotype is one base distant, so this may be a read error. This chain connects TRBV20-1 to TRBJ1-4; D call uncertain. This CDR3 contains 16 residues. Germline CDR1 and CDR2: DFQATT and SNEGSKA (reference sequence). V lost 5 bases and J lost 0, with 16 bases in between. CDR3: CSAGSVTDATNEKLFF. The DNA for the CDR3 is TGCAGTGCTGGATCGGTGACGGATGCAACTAATGAAAAACTGTTTTTT.

J is TRBJ1-2 and V is TRBV10-2, with 9 bases aligning to TRBD1. Germline assignment: CDR1 WSHSY and CDR2 SAAADI. CDR3 size: 13 residues. V was pared by 5 bases and J by 7 bases, with 5 bases of the junction left unmatched. As DNA, the CDR3 is TGCGCCAGCAGTCGGGACAGGGTAATTGGCTACACCTTC. Protein sequence: CASSRDRVIGYTF.

This rearrangement joins TRBV7-8 to TRBJ2-5; TRBD1 agrees at 7 bases. The CDR3 is 14 amino acids. The J segment lost 5 bases and the V segment lost 5 bases, leaving 8 bases of the junction unmatched. In germline, CDR1 is SGHVS, CDR2 FQNEAQ. Here the CDR3 reads CASSKLGGQETQYF. Written as DNA, the CDR3 is TGTGCCAGCAGCAAACTAGGGGGACAGGAGACCCAGTACTTC.

Note on this clonotype: One end of the junction varies from germline; a read error may be responsible. The chain recombines TRBV7-9 with TRBJ1-1; D not resolved. Germline-derived CDR1 and CDR2 are SEHNR and FQNEAQ (reference sequence). The CDR3 spans 14 residues. As DNA, the CDR3 is TGTGCCAGCACCTTAGGGATTATGAACACTGAAGCTTTCTTT. Residues: CASTLGIMNTEAFF.

The sample holds a few counts of this clonotype. This sequence joins TRBV10-2 and TRBJ1-1; D remains unclear. The CDR3 is 16 residues long. The germline V and J ends were trimmed by 6 bases and 1 base, with 18 bases remaining between them. Germline-derived CDR1 and CDR2 are WSHSY and SAAADI. CDR3 sequence (DNA): TGCGCCAGCAGCCAAGATGACGGCAGAAGGAACACTGAAGCTTTCTTT. The encoded protein is CASSQDDGRRNTEAFF.

This clonotype was seen a few times. The V gene is TRBV19, the J gene TRBJ2-2, with TRBD2 matching over 11 bases. The CDR3 runs to 18 residues. Trimming removed 7 bases from V and 3 bases from J; junction bases left unmatched: 13. The germline V gene has CDR1 LNHDA and CDR2 SQIVND (reference sequence). The CDR3: CASILGSGRAHDTGELFF. CDR3 nucleotide sequence: TGTGCCAGTATCCTGGGTAGCGGGAGGGCCCACGACACCGGGGAGCTGTTTTTT.

This clonotype was seen ten or more times. This chain connects TRBV20-1 to TRBJ1-1; no firm D call. Between the trimmed V and J ends, which lost 5 bases and 9 bases, there was a span of 10 bases. This CDR3 comprises 10 residues. Germline values: CDR1 DFQATT, CDR2 SNEGSKA (reference sequence). For the CDR3, the DNA is TGCAGTGCTCAAGACGGGAAAGCTTTCTTT. This sequence encodes CSAQDGKAFF.

This clonotype was seen more than once but under ten times. J is TRBJ1-2 and V is TRBV7-9; D gene unclear. The CDR3 totals 13 residues. From germline, CDR1 is SEHNR and CDR2 FQNEAQ (reference sequence). Trimming took 6 bases from V and 8 from J, leaving 16 bases between them. CDR3 nucleotide sequence: TGTGCCAGCAGTCTGTCAAAACCCGACGGCTACACCTTC. Translating gives CASSLSKPDGYTF. Full variable domain (rest looked up from reference TRBV7-9 and TRBJ1-2): DTGVSQNPRHKITKRGQNVTFRCDPISEHNRLYWYRQTLGQGPEFLTYFQNEAQLEKSRLLSDRFSAERPKGSFSTLEIQRTEQGDSAMYLCASSLSKPDGYTFGSGTRLTVV.

This clonotype was seen only once. This chain connects TRBV5-1 to TRBJ2-5, with 7 bases matching TRBD1. The length of the CDR3 is 15 residues. CDR1 is SGHRS and CDR2 is YFSETQ in the germline V gene. The V gene end was trimmed by 4 bases and the J gene end by 9 bases; junction bases not matched to a gene: 15. CDR3 in amino acids: CASSLASGMGQPQYF. CDR3 in DNA: TGCGCCAGCAGCCTGGCCTCTGGGATGGGACAGCCCCAGTACTTC.

A remark on this clonotype: This clone may be a read error of a much larger clone one base away. This rearrangement joins TRBV20-1 to TRBJ1-5, with 7 bases lining up with TRBD1. The CDR3 has 16 amino acids. Germline loops: CDR1 DFQATT, CDR2 SNEGSKA (reference sequence). The CDR3 nucleotides read TGCGGTGTTCCAGGGGGGGCAGGCCATAGCAATCAGCCCCAGCATTTT. It translates to CGVPGGAGHSNQPQHF.

This clonotype has a count of ten or more. The V gene is TRBV2, the J gene TRBJ1-1; D is undetermined. V dropped 5 bases and J dropped 1 base, with 8 bases sitting between them. The V gene's germline CDR1 is SNHLY and CDR2 FYNNEI. This CDR3 is built from 13 residues. CDR3 DNA sequence: TGTGCCAGCAGTTTCCGGACGAACACTGAAGCTTTCTTT. It specifies CASSFRTNTEAFF.

The genes are TRBV19 and TRBJ2-5, with 10 bases aligning to TRBD1. The CDR3 is made up of 15 amino acids. The V gene's germline CDR1 is LNHDA and CDR2 SQIVND (reference sequence). Trimming at V came to 5 bases and at J to 5 bases, leaving 8 bases not matched to a gene. Here the CDR3 reads CASSVIGTGAETQYF. The CDR3 bases are TGTGCCAGTAGTGTAATAGGGACAGGGGCCGAGACCCAGTACTTC. The variable domain in full, with the rest retrieved from reference TRBV19 and TRBJ2-5, is DGGITQSPKYLFRKEGQNVTLSCEQNLNHDAMYWYRQDPGQGLRLIYYSQIVNDFQKGDIAEGYSVSREKKESFPLTVTSAQKNPTAFYLCASSVIGTGAETQYFGPGTRLLVL.

Worth noting for this clonotype: A single base separates this from a much larger clone, so it may be a read error. The genes are TRBV20-1 and TRBJ1-2; tentatively, D is TRBD1 (6 bases). Per the germline V gene, CDR1 is DFQATT and CDR2 is SNEGSKA (reference sequence). The CDR3 has 13 amino acids. The V gene lost 5 bases and the J gene lost 8 bases, with 18 bases spanning the gap. CDR3 sequence (DNA): TGCAGTGCTGGACACCCGGACAGTCCGGGCTACACCTTC. It encodes CSAGHPDSPGYTF.

As to this clonotype: A much larger clone lies one base from this, so it may be a read error. The J gene is TRBJ2-7, the V gene TRBV11-2, with 7 bases lining up with TRBD1. The ends lost 5 bases at V and 2 bases at J; junction bases unmatched: 12. The germline V gene encodes CDR1 SGHAT and CDR2 FQNNGV. This CDR3 comprises 16 residues. CDR3 sequence (DNA): TGTGCCAGCAGCGCCGGGACAGCCCGTTACACCTACGAGCAGTACTTC. Protein sequence: CASSAGTARYTYEQYF. The full variable domain, completed using reference TRBV11-2 and TRBJ2-7, is EAGVAQSPRYKIIEKRQSVAFWCNPISGHATLYWYQQILGQGPKLLIQFQNNGVVDDSQLPKDRFSAERLKGVDSTLKIQPAKLEDSAVYLCASSAGTARYTYEQYFGPGTRLTVT.

This clonotype was seen at least ten times. DNA for the CDR3: TGTGCCAGCAGCAACGCACCAGGGTTGGGTTCACCCCTCCACTTT. This codes for CASSNAPGLGSPLHF. The rearrangement joins TRBV7-6 to TRBJ1-6, with TRBD1 as a possible D gene (5 bases). This CDR3 is 15 amino acids long. Per germline, CDR1 SGHVS and CDR2 FNYEAQ. The V gene lost 5 bases and the J gene lost 9 bases, with 17 bases spanning the gap.

This clonotype occurred many times. This chain uses TRBV20-1 with TRBJ1-3; 8 bases are shared with TRBD1. In germline, CDR1 is DFQATT, CDR2 SNEGSKA (reference sequence). V lost 3 bases to trimming and J lost 6 bases; unmatched junction nucleotides: 1. The CDR3 contains 12 residues. Here the CDR3 DNA reads TGCAGTGCTAGGGACAGGGTAAACACCATATATTTT. Protein sequence: CSARDRVNTIYF.